This T cell receptor (beta chain) was identified in a study of T cell responses to AZD1222 COVID-19 vaccine. Trimming removed 3 bases from V and 1 base from J, with 9 bases in between. Germline-derived CDR1 and CDR2 are SGHDT and YYEEEE. This CDR3 has 14 residues. This clone has just one count. Its antigen is as yet unknown. Study results and limitations: CD4 TCRs associated with vaccination spanned spike, dominating at 160-218 and 743-854.

Libraries were prepared by immunoSEQ multiplex PCR; TCRdb keeps only in-frame clonotypes and omits some of them. This table has 90,000 to 130,000 clones, around 84% appearing once. The chain joins TRBV5-6 to TRBJ2-3; D unclear. This sample comprised peripheral blood, obtained on day 0 of AZD1222 vaccination. The sequence was obtained from an adult in good health. For the CDR3, the DNA is TGTGCCAGCAGCTACGAAACAGGCACAGATACGCAGTATTTT. Protein sequence: CASSYETGTDTQYF.